Reported below is one TCR beta chain. Its antigen is still unknown. MiXCR, run by TCRdb on the RT-PCR reads, gives a single entry per CDR3 protein. Of around 710,000 distinct CDR3 sequences listed, approximately 15% were seen once; the top ten hold around 6.5%. The data derive from a study of response to subunit inactivated influenza vaccine. This CDR3 comprises 12 residues. Trimming removed 8 bases from V and 7 bases from J; junction bases left unmatched: 1. The V gene's germline CDR1 is MGHDK and CDR2 SYGVNS. General study results and limits: That few new T cells are recruited by each seasonal influenza vaccination was the authors' suggestion.

V usage is TRBV25-1 and J usage is TRBJ1-6, with 8 bases identical to TRBD1. The clonotype was recovered from a man aged 50 to 60 who received an inactivated influenza vaccine. Source: PBMCs from blood, taken 14 to 15 days before vaccination. CDR3 region: CASGQGNSPLHF. CDR3 nucleotide sequence: TGTGCCAGCGGACAGGGCAATTCACCCCTCCACTTT. The variable domain in full, with the rest retrieved from reference TRBV25-1 and TRBJ1-6, is EADIYQTPRYLVIGTGKKITLECSQTMGHDKMYWYQQDPGMELHLIHYSYGVNSTEKGDLSSESTVSRIRTEHFPLTLESARPSHTSQYLCASGQGNSPLHFGNGTRLTVT.